This is a list of T cell receptor beta chains from one sample in a study of blood T cell repertoires in COVID-19. Method: immunoSEQ multiplex PCR; TCRdb's copy keeps in-frame clones and lacks some. The sample yields approximately 180,000 clones, over 60% seen once. Sequenced material: peripheral blood. Every receptor here comes from a woman in her sixties or seventies with acute or convalescent COVID-19. Both conserved end residues are part of each CDR3. A D gene is named only where the DNA matches it firmly. Where a row states a size, it is once, few, many or the class of an expanded clone; other rows omit it.

clone_size: .
j_call: TRBJ2-7
v_call: TRBV6-5
d_call: TRBD2
cdr3_aa: CASTFSGGYEQYF
cdr3_nt: TGTGCCAGCACGTTTAGCGGGGGCTACGAGCAGTACTTC

clone_size: .
j_call: TRBJ1-5
v_call: TRBV19
d_call: TRBD1
cdr3_aa: CASSSLSGQRTNQPQHF
cdr3_nt: TGTGCCAGTAGTAGCCTTTCGGGACAGAGAACCAATCAGCCCCAGCATTTT

clone_size: .
j_call: TRBJ2-1
v_call: TRBV7-2
d_call: .
cdr3_aa: CASSQPGLPKNNEQFF
cdr3_nt: TGTGCCAGCAGCCAACCCGGACTACCAAAGAACAATGAGCAGTTCTTC

clone_size: .
j_call: TRBJ1-6
v_call: TRBV13
d_call: .
cdr3_aa: CASSPRGSPNSPLHF
cdr3_nt: TGTGCCAGCAGCCCTCGAGGCTCCCCTAATTCACCCCTCCACTTT

clone_size: once
j_call: TRBJ2-2
v_call: TRBV9
d_call: .
cdr3_aa: CASNPSGAAMGELFF
cdr3_nt: TGTGCCAGCAATCCGTCAGGGGCCGCAATGGGGGAGCTGTTTTTT

clone_size: few
j_call: TRBJ2-7
v_call: TRBV27
d_call: TRBD1
cdr3_aa: CASSQGGQYEQYF
cdr3_nt: TGTGCCAGCAGCCAAGGGGGCCAATACGAGCAGTACTTC

clone_size: .
j_call: TRBJ2-2
v_call: TRBV13
d_call: .
cdr3_aa: CASSASRGTIGELFF
cdr3_nt: TGTGCCAGCAGTGCATCCCGAGGGACAATCGGGGAGCTGTTTTTT

clone_size: .
j_call: TRBJ2-5
v_call: TRBV19
d_call: .
cdr3_aa: CASSRTGPQGTQYF
cdr3_nt: TGTGCCAGTAGTAGAACCGGGCCCCAGGGGACCCAGTACTTC

clone_size: .
j_call: TRBJ2-2
v_call: TRBV7-3
d_call: .
cdr3_aa: CASSLRPPPGELFF
cdr3_nt: TGTGCCAGCAGCTTGCGGCCTCCCCCCGGGGAGCTGTTTTTT

clone_size: .
j_call: TRBJ2-3
v_call: TRBV5-6
d_call: .
cdr3_aa: CASSLLTDTQYF
cdr3_nt: TGTGCCAGCAGCTTACTCACAGATACGCAGTATTTT

clone_size: .
j_call: TRBJ2-2
v_call: TRBV2
d_call: TRBD2
cdr3_aa: CASSPTSGSARTGELFF
cdr3_nt: TGTGCCAGCAGTCCTACTAGCGGGAGCGCACGGACCGGGGAGCTGTTTTTT

clone_size: .
j_call: TRBJ2-7
v_call: TRBV19
d_call: TRBD1
cdr3_aa: CASSSTRTGEQYF
cdr3_nt: TGTGCCAGTAGTTCTACTAGGACAGGGGAGCAGTACTTC

clone_size: .
j_call: TRBJ1-2
v_call: TRBV7-6
d_call: TRBD1
cdr3_aa: CASSEGQGQAYGYTF
cdr3_nt: TGTGCCAGCAGCGAGGGACAGGGCCAAGCCTATGGCTACACCTTC

clone_size: .
j_call: TRBJ1-2
v_call: TRBV9
d_call: .
cdr3_aa: CASSVTAPNYGYTF
cdr3_nt: TGTGCCAGCAGCGTGACAGCACCTAACTATGGCTACACCTTC

clone_size: .
j_call: TRBJ2-1
v_call: TRBV2
d_call: TRBD2
cdr3_aa: CASEGTSGSRWQSRYNEQFF
cdr3_nt: TGTGCCAGTGAGGGGACTAGCGGGAGTAGATGGCAATCGCGTTACAATGAGCAGTTCTTC

clone_size: .
j_call: TRBJ2-5
v_call: TRBV5-5
d_call: .
cdr3_aa: CASSLWGEETQYF
cdr3_nt: TGTGCCAGCAGCTTGTGGGGGGAAGAGACCCAGTACTTC

clone_size: .
j_call: TRBJ2-3
v_call: TRBV4-1
d_call: .
cdr3_aa: CASSITPSTDTQYF
cdr3_nt: TGCGCCAGCAGCATTACTCCTAGCACAGATACGCAGTATTTT

clone_size: .
j_call: TRBJ2-3
v_call: TRBV6-1
d_call: TRBD1
cdr3_aa: CASSATGTAKTDTQYF
cdr3_nt: TGTGCCAGCAGTGCAACCGGGACAGCCAAAACAGATACGCAGTATTTT

clone_size: .
j_call: TRBJ2-5
v_call: TRBV7-3
d_call: .
cdr3_aa: CASSYQGGETQYF
cdr3_nt: TGTGCCAGCAGCTATCAGGGAGGAGAGACCCAGTACTTC

clone_size: .
j_call: TRBJ2-3
v_call: TRBV27
d_call: .
cdr3_aa: CASSPLGGGGDTQYF
cdr3_nt: TGTGCCAGCAGTCCCCTAGGGGGGGGAGGAGATACGCAGTATTTT

clone_size: .
j_call: TRBJ2-5
v_call: TRBV11-2
d_call: .
cdr3_aa: CASSPEGVWETQYF
cdr3_nt: TGTGCCAGCAGCCCAGAGGGGGTGTGGGAGACCCAGTACTTC

clone_size: .
j_call: TRBJ2-5
v_call: TRBV10-3
d_call: .
cdr3_aa: CAISEPQETQYF
cdr3_nt: TGTGCCATCAGTGAGCCTCAAGAGACCCAGTACTTC

clone_size: .
j_call: TRBJ2-2
v_call: TRBV2
d_call: TRBD1
cdr3_aa: CASNRQGADTGELFF
cdr3_nt: TGTGCCAGCAATCGACAGGGAGCGGACACCGGGGAGCTGTTTTTT

clone_size: .
j_call: TRBJ1-5
v_call: TRBV19
d_call: .
cdr3_aa: CASSSLAGPNNQPQHF
cdr3_nt: TGTGCCAGTAGTAGTCTGGCAGGGCCTAACAATCAGCCCCAGCATTTT

clone_size: .
j_call: TRBJ1-2
v_call: TRBV4-1
d_call: .
cdr3_aa: CASVGPTNTNYGYTF
cdr3_nt: TGCGCCAGTGTGGGGCCGACGAATACTAACTATGGCTACACCTTC

clone_size: .
j_call: TRBJ1-5
v_call: TRBV6-5
d_call: TRBD1
cdr3_aa: CASSVQGANQPQHF
cdr3_nt: TGTGCCAGCAGCGTGCAGGGGGCCAATCAGCCCCAGCATTTT

clone_size: .
j_call: TRBJ2-5
v_call: TRBV6-6
d_call: TRBD2
cdr3_aa: CASSYRPGLGRETQYF
cdr3_nt: TGTGCCAGCAGTTATCGACCCGGACTAGGCAGGGAGACCCAGTACTTC

clone_size: few
j_call: TRBJ1-5
v_call: TRBV5-5
d_call: .
cdr3_aa: CASSLVDNSRANQHF
cdr3_nt: TGTGCCAGCAGCTTGGTAGACAATAGCAGGGCGAACCAGCATTTT

clone_size: few
j_call: TRBJ2-4
v_call: TRBV7-3
d_call: .
cdr3_aa: CASSLMGGTAENIQYF
cdr3_nt: TGTGCCAGCAGCTTAATGGGCGGGACAGCAGAAAACATTCAGTACTTC

clone_size: .
j_call: TRBJ2-1
v_call: TRBV3-1/TRBV3-2
d_call: TRBD2
cdr3_aa: CASSLLAGAYEQFF
cdr3_nt: TGTGCCAGCAGCCTCCTAGCGGGAGCCTATGAGCAGTTCTTC

clone_size: .
j_call: TRBJ2-7
v_call: TRBV6-6
d_call: .
cdr3_aa: CASSYGDWTYEQYF
cdr3_nt: TGTGCCAGCAGTTACGGGGACTGGACCTACGAGCAGTACTTC

clone_size: .
j_call: TRBJ2-1
v_call: TRBV2
d_call: .
cdr3_aa: CARGMGGYSNEQFF
cdr3_nt: TGTGCCAGGGGTATGGGGGGATACTCCAATGAGCAGTTCTTC

clone_size: .
j_call: TRBJ1-4
v_call: TRBV27
d_call: .
cdr3_aa: CASSLLGAGEKLFF
cdr3_nt: TGTGCCAGCAGTTTATTAGGGGCGGGGGAAAAACTGTTTTTT

clone_size: .
j_call: TRBJ1-5
v_call: TRBV7-5
d_call: .
cdr3_aa: CARSSGTGAAFDPQHF
cdr3_nt: TGTGCCAGAAGCTCAGGGACAGGGGCCGCTTTTGACCCCCAGCATTTT

clone_size: .
j_call: TRBJ1-6
v_call: TRBV3-1/TRBV3-2
d_call: .
cdr3_aa: CASSQGGSGGGSPLHF
cdr3_nt: TGTGCCAGCAGCCAAGGGGGCTCGGGGGGCGGTTCACCCCTCCACTTT

clone_size: .
j_call: TRBJ2-1
v_call: TRBV5-5
d_call: TRBD2
cdr3_aa: CASSLRVSGEPYEQFF
cdr3_nt: TGTGCCAGCAGCTTGAGAGTGAGCGGGGAGCCCTATGAGCAGTTCTTC

clone_size: .
j_call: TRBJ1-5
v_call: TRBV6-5
d_call: TRBD1
cdr3_aa: CAIQQGNQPQHF
cdr3_nt: TGTGCCATACAACAGGGGAATCAGCCCCAGCATTTT

clone_size: few
j_call: TRBJ1-4
v_call: TRBV19
d_call: .
cdr3_aa: CASTGRGGYEKLFF
cdr3_nt: TGTGCCAGTACCGGACGGGGGGGTTATGAAAAACTGTTTTTT

clone_size: .
j_call: TRBJ2-2
v_call: TRBV6-5
d_call: TRBD1
cdr3_aa: CASRHRGFGTGELFF
cdr3_nt: TGTGCCAGCAGACACAGGGGATTTGGGACCGGGGAGCTGTTTTTT

clone_size: .
j_call: TRBJ2-5
v_call: TRBV19
d_call: .
cdr3_aa: CASSIARDQETQYF
cdr3_nt: TGTGCCAGTAGTATCGCCCGAGACCAAGAGACCCAGTACTTC

clone_size: .
j_call: TRBJ1-1
v_call: TRBV18
d_call: TRBD1
cdr3_aa: CASSPGINLRTGEFAFF
cdr3_nt: TGTGCCAGCTCACCGGGTATAAACCTAAGGACAGGCGAGTTTGCTTTCTTT

clone_size: .
j_call: TRBJ2-7
v_call: TRBV18
d_call: TRBD2
cdr3_aa: CASALAENYEQYF
cdr3_nt: TGTGCCAGCGCCCTAGCGGAGAACTACGAGCAGTACTTC

clone_size: .
j_call: TRBJ2-2
v_call: TRBV24-1
d_call: TRBD2
cdr3_aa: CATSGGSGRSAGELFF
cdr3_nt: TGTGCCACCAGTGGGGGGAGCGGGAGATCAGCCGGGGAGCTGTTTTTT

clone_size: .
j_call: TRBJ2-5
v_call: TRBV7-8
d_call: .
cdr3_aa: CASSPLQGRGETQYF
cdr3_nt: TGTGCCAGCAGCCCTCTACAGGGGCGGGGAGAGACCCAGTACTTC

clone_size: .
j_call: TRBJ2-3
v_call: TRBV6-5
d_call: TRBD2
cdr3_aa: CASRPGGRTDTQYF
cdr3_nt: TGTGCCAGCCGCCCGGGAGGTCGCACAGATACGCAGTATTTT

clone_size: .
j_call: TRBJ1-2
v_call: TRBV10-2
d_call: .
cdr3_aa: CASSESHRVGYTF
cdr3_nt: TGCGCCAGCAGTGAGTCGCACAGGGTTGGCTACACCTTC

clone_size: .
j_call: TRBJ2-7
v_call: TRBV19
d_call: .
cdr3_aa: CASSIAPQSYEQYF
cdr3_nt: TGTGCCAGTAGTATAGCGCCACAGTCCTACGAGCAGTACTTC

clone_size: .
j_call: TRBJ2-1
v_call: TRBV25-1
d_call: .
cdr3_aa: CASSERVGGTYNEQFF
cdr3_nt: TGTGCCAGCAGTGAACGGGTCGGAGGCACCTACAATGAGCAGTTCTTC

clone_size: few
j_call: TRBJ2-1
v_call: TRBV5-6
d_call: TRBD2
cdr3_aa: CASSLDSSGNNEQFF
cdr3_nt: TGTGCCAGCAGCTTGGATAGCAGCGGGAACAATGAGCAGTTCTTC

clone_size: .
j_call: TRBJ1-1
v_call: TRBV7-2
d_call: TRBD1
cdr3_aa: CASSPWDRPNTEAFF
cdr3_nt: TGTGCCAGCAGCCCTTGGGACAGGCCGAACACTGAAGCTTTCTTT

clone_size: .
j_call: TRBJ1-6
v_call: TRBV5-1
d_call: .
cdr3_aa: CASSFQAIEDNSPLHF
cdr3_nt: TGCGCCAGCAGCTTTCAGGCGATCGAAGATAATTCACCCCTCCACTTT

clone_size: .
j_call: TRBJ1-2
v_call: TRBV6-5
d_call: .
cdr3_aa: CASRGTQGSYGYTF
cdr3_nt: TGTGCCAGCAGAGGGACACAGGGATCCTATGGCTACACCTTC

clone_size: once
j_call: TRBJ2-2
v_call: TRBV10-2
d_call: .
cdr3_aa: CASRLGWGVSNTGELFF
cdr3_nt: TGCGCCAGCAGACTCGGTTGGGGCGTTTCGAACACCGGGGAGCTGTTTTTT

clone_size: .
j_call: TRBJ2-3
v_call: TRBV29-1
d_call: .
cdr3_aa: CSVEETVGDTQYF
cdr3_nt: TGCAGCGTTGAAGAGACAGTAGGAGATACGCAGTATTTT

clone_size: .
j_call: TRBJ1-5
v_call: TRBV19
d_call: .
cdr3_aa: CATSSGQGGVLGNQPQHF
cdr3_nt: TGTGCCACTAGTAGTGGGCAGGGCGGCGTTCTTGGCAATCAGCCCCAGCATTTT

clone_size: .
j_call: TRBJ1-5
v_call: TRBV19
d_call: .
cdr3_aa: CASRAADQPQHF
cdr3_nt: TGTGCCAGTAGGGCCGCGGATCAGCCCCAGCATTTT

clone_size: .
j_call: TRBJ1-5
v_call: TRBV7-8
d_call: TRBD1
cdr3_aa: CASSRGQGVWQPQHF
cdr3_nt: TGTGCCAGCAGCCGAGGACAGGGCGTTTGGCAGCCCCAGCATTTT

clone_size: .
j_call: TRBJ2-1
v_call: TRBV19
d_call: .
cdr3_aa: CASSIEASPFLPYNEQFF
cdr3_nt: TGTGCCAGTAGTATAGAAGCTAGTCCCTTTCTCCCCTACAATGAGCAGTTCTTC

clone_size: once
j_call: TRBJ2-2
v_call: TRBV7-8
d_call: TRBD1
cdr3_aa: CASKRMEQGAGELFF
cdr3_nt: TGTGCCAGCAAGAGGATGGAACAGGGGGCCGGGGAGCTGTTTTTT

clone_size: .
j_call: TRBJ2-3
v_call: TRBV3-1/TRBV3-2
d_call: TRBD1
cdr3_aa: CASSQAGGPDTQYF
cdr3_nt: TGTGCCAGCAGCCAAGCAGGGGGACCAGATACGCAGTATTTT